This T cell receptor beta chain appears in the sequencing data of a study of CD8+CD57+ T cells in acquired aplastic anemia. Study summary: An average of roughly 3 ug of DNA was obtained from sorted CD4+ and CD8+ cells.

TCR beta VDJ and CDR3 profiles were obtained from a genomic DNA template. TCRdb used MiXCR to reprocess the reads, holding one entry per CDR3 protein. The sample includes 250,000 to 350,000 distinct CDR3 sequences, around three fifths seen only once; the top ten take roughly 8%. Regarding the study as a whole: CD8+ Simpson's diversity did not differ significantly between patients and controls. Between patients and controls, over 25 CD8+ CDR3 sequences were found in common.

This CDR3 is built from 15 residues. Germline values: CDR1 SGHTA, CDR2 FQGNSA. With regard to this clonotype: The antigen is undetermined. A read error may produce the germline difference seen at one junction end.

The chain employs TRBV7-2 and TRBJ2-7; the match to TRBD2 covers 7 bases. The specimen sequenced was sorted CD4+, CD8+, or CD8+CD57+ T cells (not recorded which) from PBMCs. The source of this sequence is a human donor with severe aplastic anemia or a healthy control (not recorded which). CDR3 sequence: CASSLYTGGIYGQYF. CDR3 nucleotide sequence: TGTGCCAGCAGCTTATACACGGGGGGTATTTACGGGCAGTACTTC.